What follows describes a single TCR beta chain. This receptor's antigen is unknown. Within one base of it there is no much larger clone, and no base qualities were kept. These data come from a study of shared clonotypes between healthy human individuals (dated by TCRdb to 2018 to 2021). Study-wide context: A couple of women and a few men aged 18 to 49 years were included in the cohort. For each donor, CD4 naive and CD4 memory were each run on three plates, CD8 naive on two plates, and CD8 memory on one plate. To estimate repertoire size and how much clonotypes are shared between individuals, the study performed deep sequencing of blood TCR repertoires from a handful of healthy adults. Libraries were prepared and TCR repertoires were sequenced by different laboratories using diverse techniques, in order to increase sequencing depth and limit assay-specific biases. Per donor, leukapheresis produced somewhere between about 0.94 and 9.5 billion PBMCs.

Using the deep immunoSEQ assay, TCR CDR3 regions were amplified from genomic DNA by multiplex PCR. Extracted genomic DNA from each cell subset was spread evenly across all wells of several immunoSEQ 96-well plates, with each plate serving as a replicate. For sorted subsets, 200 to 250 ng of genomic DNA, equivalent to 30,000 or so T cell genomes, went into each replicate PCR. The purified libraries were quantified using a Qubit 3.0 fluorometer, sized with a Bioanalyzer 2100, and then quantified again using the KAPA Library Quantification kit. Every immunoSEQ 96-well plate was sequenced on a separate single-read 150-cycle Illumina NextSeq 550 flow cell. From the authors' description of their analysis: The immunoSEQ output contained only junctional sequences without quality scores, so filtering could not match that applied to full-length reads. Sequences were annotated with PyIR, a Python wrapper for IgBLAST v1.9, and V/J genes and CDR3 were assigned using IMGT germline references. Reads were removed for weak V/J assignments (E-value above 1e-6), missing CDR3, stop codons, out-of-frame junctions, or ambiguous translated residues. V3J clonotypes were defined as sequences sharing an identical inferred V gene, J gene, and CDR3 amino acid sequence. Percentage overlap between repertoires was calculated by dividing the number of shared unique clonotypes by the size of the smaller repertoire. RTK rarefaction, the Chao1 estimator, and Recon v2.1 estimates of unobserved clonotypes were used to assess repertoire richness. For all TCRbeta clonotypes obtained by the gDNA method from several donors, generation probabilities were computed with OLGA. Entries here come from immuneACCESS through TCRdb and include only in-frame sequences with V and J called. Some clones fail to appear in such tables; in the studies checked, an unresolved V gene covers under half of the shortfall, and the cause of the remainder is unknown. V, J and clone size were drawn from that table, and D and trimming were deduced from the DNA. For this sample the table gives approximately 100,000 clones, of which about 63% were detected only once. The top ten constitute about 23% of the sample.

The CDR3 has 17 amino acids, counting the end cysteine and phenylalanine. The DNA shown is the 51-base CDR3, in frame from base 1. V and J lose 3 bases and 2 bases, and a span of 17 bases separates them. As encoded in the germline V gene (reference sequence), CDR1 is LNHDA while CDR2 is SQIVND. Donors were healthy HIV-negative adults with no recently reported acute infections or vaccinations. Only Caucasian adults living in Nashville, Tennessee, USA were represented among the donors. The CD8 memory samples were a combination of magnetically selected CD45RO+ cells and CCR7-negative CD45RA+ effector memory (TemRA) cells. Blood was obtained by leukapheresis, after which PBMCs were separated by Ficoll-Histopaque density gradient centrifugation and cryopreserved in liquid nitrogen vapor phase. Purity and quantity of every magnetically sorted T cell population were checked by analytical flow cytometry. Genomic DNA was isolated from each sorted fraction and quantified by UV absorbance on a Nanodrop 2000c.

Findings and caveats that apply to the study as a whole: Estimated clonotype richness was generally larger for naive than for memory subsets. Incomplete sequencing was indicated by rarefaction of sorted-subset datasets, despite the large sequencing depth. Because the study included a small number of donors, the genetic and exposure-history diversity represented was limited. Sampling was limited to blood, and TCR repertoires in tissue likely differ from TCR repertoires in blood. Higher generation probabilities were observed for clonotypes shared by all four sorted-subset donors than for non-shared clonotypes. When several donors were compared, the shared fraction of clonotypes was about 5.5% for naive CD4, around 3.5% for naive CD8, roughly 2.3% for memory CD4, and less than 0.5% for memory CD8. Pairwise subsampling led to the expectation that sequencing depth would affect the degree of clonotype sharing among donors.

This receptor was identified in a woman aged 25 to 39 in good health. The V and J segments used are TRBV19 and TRBJ2-1, and the D gene may be TRBD2, 6 bases matching. The material sequenced was memory CD8+ T cells sorted from blood. The sample's cell subset or site label, decoded: CD45RO+ cells pooled with CCR7-negative TemRA cells. The CDR3 region: CASSIIAGPSAYNEQFF. The sequence in DNA is TGTGCCAGTAGTATCATCGCGGGGCCATCCGCCTACAATGAGCAGTTCTTC.